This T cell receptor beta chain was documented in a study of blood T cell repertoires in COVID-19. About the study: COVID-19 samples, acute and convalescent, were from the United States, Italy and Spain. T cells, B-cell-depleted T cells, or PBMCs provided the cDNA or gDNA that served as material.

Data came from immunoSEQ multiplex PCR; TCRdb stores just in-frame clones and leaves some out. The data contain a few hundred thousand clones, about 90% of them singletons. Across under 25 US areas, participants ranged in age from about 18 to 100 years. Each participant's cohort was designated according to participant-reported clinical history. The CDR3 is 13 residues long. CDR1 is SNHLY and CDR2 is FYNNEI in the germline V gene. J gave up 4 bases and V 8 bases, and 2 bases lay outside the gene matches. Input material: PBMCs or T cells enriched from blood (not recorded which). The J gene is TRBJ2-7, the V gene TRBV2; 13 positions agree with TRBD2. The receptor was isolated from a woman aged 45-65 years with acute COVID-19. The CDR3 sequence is CASRTSGSYEQYF. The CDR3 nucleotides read TGTGCCAGCCGGACTAGCGGGAGTTACGAGCAGTACTTC.